What follows are 23 T cell receptor beta chains derived from one specimen sequenced in a study of T cells in Graves' hyperthyroidism and ophthalmopathy. Authors of the study amplified TCR beta CDR3 regions from RNA transcripts. An initial round of RT-PCR targeting the TCR CDR3 relied on the HTBI primer set. TCRdb reprocessed the multiplex PCR reads via MiXCR and lists one record per CDR3 protein. The repertoire holds roughly 500,000 distinct CDR3 sequences, with roughly a quarter as singletons. The sequencing input was blood. The receptors stem from a woman aged 30 to 39 with Graves' ophthalmopathy.

This clonotype appeared many times. The chain has TRBV19 and TRBJ1-1; D remains ambiguous. Germline V gene lookup returns CDR1 LNHDA and CDR2 SQIVND (reference sequence). The length of the CDR3 is 15 residues. The V end was cut by 0 bases, the J end by 2 bases, with 10 bases between. This CDR3 reads CASSIDQGSNTEAFF. In DNA, the CDR3 is TGTGCCAGTAGTATAGATCAAGGGAGCAACACTGAAGCTTTCTTT.

This chain connects TRBV6-5 to TRBJ1-1; D is ambiguous. V was clipped by 0 bases and J by 4 bases, with 12 bases between them. The CDR3 runs to 15 residues. Looked up from germline, CDR1 is MNHEY and CDR2 is SVGAGI. CDR3 sequence (DNA): TGTGCCAGCAGTTACTCGATAGCGCGCGGCACTGAAGCTTTCTTT. As protein: CASSYSIARGTEAFF.

Comments on this clonotype: A much larger clone is a single base away; this may be a read error. The chain uses TRBV27 and TRBJ1-1; D ambiguous. The V end was cut by 6 bases, the J end by 5 bases, with 16 bases between. This CDR3 is 14 amino acids long. Germline CDR1 reads MNHEY; CDR2 reads SMNVEV (reference sequence). CDR3 nucleotide sequence: TGTGCCAGCAGCTCGGTGGGCTTATCGACTGAAGCTTTCTTT. This gives the protein CASSSVGLSTEAFF.

This clonotype was counted only a few times. The chain combines TRBV6-1 with TRBJ2-7, with 8 nucleotides matching TRBD2. CDR1 MNHNS and CDR2 SASEGT come from the germline V gene. The V segment lost 1 base and the J segment 4 bases; nucleotides outside the gene matches: 3. The CDR3 has 14 residues. The CDR3 sequence is CASSEGGGIYEQYF. In DNA, the CDR3 is TGTGCCAGCAGTGAAGGCGGGGGGATTTACGAGCAGTACTTC.

This clonotype was observed a few times. The CDR3 loop reads CASSPTTGVHGYTF. The CDR3 bases are TGTGCCAGCAGTCCTACGACAGGGGTCCATGGCTACACCTTC. This chain uses TRBV12-3 or TRBV12-4 with TRBJ1-2, with 8 bases aligning to TRBD1. CDR3 length: 14 amino acids. V was clipped by 5 bases and J by 6 bases; unmatched bases: 8.

This clonotype was seen repeatedly, ten times or more. The CDR3 DNA is TGTGCCAGCAGTTCCCGGGACAGGGACGCTCAGCCCCAGCATTTT. Translation gives CASSSRDRDAQPQHF. The rearrangement joins TRBV28 to TRBJ1-5; 9 bases align to TRBD1. The CDR3 is 15 residues long. With 4 bases clipped from V and 6 bases from J, the junction kept 7 bases outside the gene matches. Germline V gene sequence: CDR1 MDHEN, CDR2 SYDVKM.

This clonotype showed up many times. The V gene is TRBV4-2, the J gene TRBJ2-7, with 12 bases lining up with TRBD2. Germline values: CDR1 LGHNA, CDR2 YNFKEQ. The CDR3 runs 16 residues. V lost 4 bases to trimming and J lost 3 bases; unmatched junction nucleotides: 7. CDR3 DNA: TGTGCCAGCAGCCGCCCTAGCGGGGGGGATAACTACGAGCAGTACTTC. Translation: CASSRPSGGDNYEQYF.

This clonotype appeared many times. This chain links TRBV28 with TRBJ2-2, with D tentatively TRBD1 (5 bases). Trimming cost V 6 bases and J 2 bases, with 10 bases left between them. From germline, CDR1 is MDHEN and CDR2 SYDVKM. This CDR3 has 14 amino acids. This chain's CDR3 is CASRDIINTGELFF. The CDR3 region has the DNA TGTGCCAGCAGGGACATCATTAACACCGGGGAGCTGTTTTTT.

This clonotype was counted between two and nine times. V usage is TRBV5-1 and J usage is TRBJ2-7; TRBD2 matches 10 bases. The junction had 6 bases not matched to a gene; V was cut back by 2 bases and J by 4 bases. CDR1 SGHRS and CDR2 YFSETQ come from the germline V gene. The CDR3 extends over 15 amino acids. The CDR3 here is CASSFEAGGFYEQYF. CDR3 DNA: TGCGCCAGCAGCTTCGAAGCGGGAGGGTTTTACGAGCAGTACTTC.

V and J are TRBV6-1 and TRBJ2-7; TRBD2 is a possible D gene (6 bases). Per germline, CDR1 MNHNS and CDR2 SASEGT. The V gene lost 7 bases and the J gene lost 3 bases, with 22 bases spanning the gap. This CDR3 contains 16 residues. The chain's CDR3 is CASTPRGIRRGYEQYF. DNA for the CDR3: TGTGCCAGCACTCCCCGTGGGATACGGCGGGGCTACGAGCAGTACTTC.

This clonotype was recorded a few times. This sequence joins TRBV9 and TRBJ1-3; no reliable D call. V lost 2 bases and J 4 bases, leaving 19 bases between the germline ends. This CDR3 contains 17 residues. Germline CDR1 is SGDLS and CDR2 is YYNGEE. Here the CDR3 DNA reads TGTGCCAGCAGCGTGGGCTCTGGGCCTGTTGGAGGAAACACCATATATTTT. Protein product: CASSVGSGPVGGNTIYF.

The genes are TRBV11-1 and TRBJ2-5, with a tentative D call TRBD2 (6 bases). V lost 10 bases and J lost 4, with 22 bases in between. Germline CDR1 reads SGHAT; CDR2 reads FQDESV (reference sequence). This CDR3 region has 15 residues. The CDR3 spells CAISDRQRGVETQYF. CDR3 bases: TGTGCCATCAGTGACCGACAGCGCGGGGTAGAGACCCAGTACTTC.

The chain carries TRBV5-1 and TRBJ2-2; D is unresolved. Trimming removed 2 bases from V and 8 bases from J, with 16 bases in between. Germline lookup yields CDR1 SGHRS and CDR2 YFSETQ. The CDR3 sequence is 15 residues long. In DNA form, the CDR3 reads TGCGCCAGCAGCTTCGGCCCGATCCTCACAGGGGAGCTGTTTTTT. As protein: CASSFGPILTGELFF.

J is TRBJ1-5 and V is TRBV6-5; 8 bases fit TRBD1. The CDR3 runs to 13 residues. CDR1 MNHEY and CDR2 SVGAGI come from the germline V gene. V lost 7 bases, J lost 6 bases, and 5 bases stayed unmatched. The CDR3 region has the DNA TGTGCCAGCAATTGGGACAGGCGTCAGCCCCAGCATTTT. Protein sequence: CASNWDRRQPQHF.

Points on this clonotype: Since a much larger clone is just one base distant, this may be a read error. CDR3 protein: CASRWEKANYGYTF. The CDR3 DNA is TGTGCCAGCAGGTGGGAGAAAGCTAACTATGGCTACACCTTC. This chain joins TRBV19 and TRBJ1-2; D gene unclear. Germline V gives CDR1 LNHDA, CDR2 SQIVND (reference sequence). This CDR3 spans 14 amino acids. V dropped 9 bases and J dropped 0 bases, with 14 bases sitting between them.

This rearrangement joins TRBV12-3 or TRBV12-4 to TRBJ2-2; TRBD2 agrees at 10 bases. The V gene end was trimmed by 6 bases and the J gene end by 5 bases; junction bases not matched to a gene: 12. The CDR3 runs to 17 residues. CDR3 nucleotides: TGTGCCAGCAGCCCATGGAGCGGGGGGGCATGGACCGGGGAGCTGTTTTTT. This gives the protein CASSPWSGGAWTGELFF.

There are many counts of this clonotype. The genes are TRBV7-8 and TRBJ1-2; TRBD1 is a possible D gene (5 bases). The CDR3 length is 14 residues. CDR1 and CDR2 (germline): SGHVS, FQNEAQ. V lost 5 bases, J lost 7 bases, and 17 bases lay in between. DNA for the CDR3: TGTGCCAGCAGCCAAGACAGTGTCATAGGTGGCTACACCTTC. It codes for CASSQDSVIGGYTF.

For this clonotype: An end of the junction differs from the germline gene, which may be a read error. The V and J genes are TRBV6-2 or TRBV6-3 and TRBJ2-2; 12 nucleotides align to TRBD2. This CDR3 is built from 16 residues. CDR1 and CDR2 (germline): MNHEY, SVGEGT. The CDR3: CASSRTSGDDTGELCF. DNA for the CDR3: TGTGCCAGCAGTCGGACTAGCGGGGACGACACCGGGGAGCTGTGTTTT.

This clonotype was observed many times. The CDR3 here is CASSRGQGDEAFF. In DNA form, the CDR3 reads TGCGCCAGCAGCCGGGGACAGGGTGATGAAGCTTTCTTT. This chain links TRBV4-1 with TRBJ1-1; 9 positions agree with TRBD1. The CDR3 is 13 amino acids. Germline CDR1 and CDR2: MGHRA and YSYEKL. Trimming cost V 4 bases and J 7 bases; bases outside gene matches: 4.

At least ten counts were recorded for this clonotype. The chain combines TRBV20-1 with TRBJ2-5; unclear D gene. Germline V gene lookup returns CDR1 DFQATT and CDR2 SNEGSKA (reference sequence). This CDR3 is 12 amino acids long. V was trimmed by 2 bases and J by 5 bases, leaving 9 bases between them. The CDR3: CSARLLSETQYF. The CDR3 nucleotides read TGCAGTGCTAGACTTCTTTCGGAGACCCAGTACTTC.

This clonotype was seen many times. The chain couples TRBV6-1 to TRBJ2-5; D unresolved. CDR3 length: 12 amino acids. The germline V and J ends were trimmed by 6 bases and 5 bases, with 10 bases remaining between them. CDR1 is MNHNS, CDR2 SASEGT, per germline. The CDR3 DNA reads as TGTGCCAGCAGCGATCACACGGAGACCCAGTACTTC. Its protein is CASSDHTETQYF.

The V call is TRBV15, the J call TRBJ1-1; D is ambiguous. Between the trimmed V and J ends, which lost 0 bases and 3 bases, there was a span of 14 bases. Germline CDR1 is LNHNV and CDR2 is YYDKDF (reference sequence). The CDR3 runs to 16 residues. In DNA, the CDR3 is TGTGCCACCAGCAGAGAGAGGATGAAGGGAGACACTGAAGCTTTCTTT. Protein product: CATSRERMKGDTEAFF.

This clonotype was seen at least ten times. The chain carries TRBV6-1 and TRBJ1-2; D remains ambiguous. V was clipped by 3 bases and J by 4 bases, with 15 bases between them. Looked up from germline, CDR1 is MNHNS and CDR2 is SASEGT. The CDR3 extends over 15 amino acids. The CDR3 nucleotides read TGTGCCAGCAGTGAGGGCGTTTTTTCCACCTATGGCTACACCTTC. This codes for CASSEGVFSTYGYTF.